A single sample is the source of the 32 T cell receptor beta chains below, sequenced in a study of graft-versus-host responses after intestinal transplantation. TCRdb's table, derived via immunoSEQ multiplex PCR, lists solely in-frame clones and lacks some. This sample carries about 85,000 clones, 75% to 95% of them seen once, and the ten largest clones take 7.6%. Their antigen targets remain unknown. Sample: unstimulated CD8+ T cells sorted from spleen or lymph node cells, taken before transplant. These receptors were collected from a human donor who was the organ donor for an intestinal transplant.

V usage is TRBV15 and J usage is TRBJ2-2; D ambiguous. CDR3 size: 15 residues. Germline CDR1 and CDR2: LNHNV and YYDKDF (reference sequence). V was cut by 4 bases and J by 1 base, with 10 bases left in between. The CDR3 coding sequence is TGTGCCACCAGCATAGCCCAGAAGAACACCGGGGAGCTGTTTTTT. This encodes CATSIAQKNTGELFF.

The gene calls are TRBV27 and TRBJ1-4, with D maybe TRBD1 (6 bases). Trimming shortened V by 5 bases and J by 6 bases, and 10 bases separated the two germline ends. This CDR3 has 13 amino acids. Germline V lookup: CDR1 MNHEY, CDR2 SMNVEV (reference sequence). The CDR3 loop is CASSRGADEKLFF. Here the CDR3 DNA reads TGTGCCAGCAGTCGGGGGGCAGATGAAAAACTGTTTTTT.

The J gene is TRBJ2-3, the V gene TRBV7-9, with 12 bases that match TRBD2. This CDR3 comprises 17 residues. CDR1 is SEHNR and CDR2 is FQNEAQ in the germline V gene (reference sequence). The trim removed 4 bases at V and 4 bases at J, leaving 9 bases unmatched. The CDR3 coding sequence is TGTGCCAGCAGCTCCCCCCCTAGCGGGAGGGTAGCAGATACGCAGTATTTT. Translation: CASSSPPSGRVADTQYF. The full variable domain, in which reference TRBV7-9 and TRBJ2-3 provide the parts outside the CDR3, is DTGVSQNPRHKITKRGQNVTFRCDPISEHNRLYWYRQTLGQGPEFLTYFQNEAQLEKSRLLSDRFSAERPKGSFSTLEIQRTEQGDSAMYLCASSSPPSGRVADTQYFGPGTRLTVL.

This clone was counted only a few times. A far larger clone is a single base away, which makes a read error likely. This sequence joins TRBV10-2 and TRBJ2-1; D is perhaps TRBD2 (6 bases). The V gene's germline CDR1 is WSHSY and CDR2 SAAADI. This CDR3 spans 11 amino acids. The CDR3 DNA reads as TGCGCCAGCAGTCTCGGGAGTGAGCGGTTCTTC. The encoded protein is CASSLGSERFF.

This clone was found once. The rearrangement links TRBV7-9 to TRBJ2-7; D is unclear. The length of the CDR3 is 15 residues. The V gene lost 4 bases and the J gene lost 0 bases, with 13 bases spanning the gap. Germline V lookup: CDR1 SEHNR, CDR2 FQNEAQ (reference sequence). CDR3 loop: CASSSLGPASYEQYF. In DNA form, the CDR3 reads TGTGCCAGCAGCTCCCTCGGACCAGCCTCCTACGAGCAGTACTTC.

This clone has a single count. The rearrangement joins TRBV6-5 to TRBJ1-2; 7 bases agree with TRBD1. The CDR3 is 14 residues long. From germline, CDR1 is MNHEY and CDR2 SVGAGI. The junction had 7 bases not matched to a gene; V was cut back by 5 bases and J by 4 bases. This CDR3 reads CASSRQGFVYGYTF. Written as DNA, the CDR3 is TGTGCCAGCAGTCGACAGGGATTTGTCTATGGCTACACCTTC.

The J gene is TRBJ2-7, the V gene TRBV7-9; TRBD2 aligns across 12 bases. J was trimmed by 3 bases and V by 7 bases; bases with no gene match: 7. The CDR3 loop spans 15 amino acids. The germline V gene has CDR1 SEHNR and CDR2 FQNEAQ (reference sequence). CDR3 amino acids: CASNPGLAGFYEQYF. DNA for the CDR3: TGTGCCAGCAACCCAGGACTAGCGGGATTCTACGAGCAGTACTTC.

The chain is built from TRBV6-1 and TRBJ1-4, with D hard to call. V dropped 2 bases and J dropped 7 bases, with 11 bases sitting between them. Germline CDR1 is MNHNS and CDR2 is SASEGT. CDR3 length equals 14 residues. The CDR3 loop reads CASSESTAGEKLFF. The CDR3 DNA reads TGTGCCAGCAGTGAAAGTACAGCGGGTGAAAAACTGTTTTTT.

CDR3 DNA sequence: TGCGCCAGCAGCCAGCCACAAGAGACCCAGTACTTC. Protein: CASSQPQETQYF. The rearrangement uses TRBV5-1 and TRBJ2-5; D remains ambiguous. The CDR3 is 12 amino acids. Germline V gene data show CDR1 as SGHRS and CDR2 as YFSETQ. V was shortened by 4 bases and J by 2 bases, with 6 bases between the two germline ends.

The rearrangement joins TRBV6-1 to TRBJ2-7, with 9 bases identical to TRBD2. After removal of 6 bases from V and 2 bases from J, the junction contained 8 bases not matched to a gene. Germline V gives CDR1 MNHNS, CDR2 SASEGT. This CDR3 spans 15 amino acids. CDR3 residues: CASSEPGLATYEQYF. The DNA for the CDR3 is TGTGCCAGCAGCGAACCGGGACTAGCCACCTACGAGCAGTACTTC.

The genes are TRBV10-3 and TRBJ2-7, with 8 positions matching TRBD1. CDR3 length: 14 residues. Germline-derived CDR1 and CDR2 are ENHRY and SYGVKD. Trimming removed 6 bases from V and 5 bases from J; junction bases left unmatched: 9. This CDR3 is CAIRTGGVSHEQYF. The CDR3 DNA reads as TGTGCCATCAGAACAGGGGGAGTTTCCCACGAGCAGTACTTC.

The chain couples TRBV10-2 to TRBJ2-1; TRBD2 agrees at 7 bases. The germline V gene encodes CDR1 WSHSY and CDR2 SAAADI. The CDR3 has 14 residues. V lost 4 bases to trimming and J lost 5 bases; unmatched junction nucleotides: 5. DNA of the CDR3: TGCGCCAGCAGTGTACTAGCGCTAGACAATGAGCAGTTCTTC. It codes for CASSVLALDNEQFF.

This clone has only a few counts. The rearrangement uses TRBV10-3 and TRBJ2-7; 7 nucleotides line up with TRBD1. The CDR3 length is 15 residues. With 5 bases clipped from V and 3 bases from J, the junction kept 10 bases outside the gene matches. In germline, CDR1 is ENHRY, CDR2 SYGVKD. CDR3 in amino acids: CAISNRGPTDYEQYF. CDR3 DNA sequence: TGTGCCATCAGTAACAGGGGCCCCACGGACTACGAGCAGTACTTC.

This chain links TRBV2 with TRBJ2-3; D is unclear. The CDR3 runs 14 residues. V was cut by 3 bases and J by 5 bases, with 12 bases left in between. Germline values: CDR1 SNHLY, CDR2 FYNNEI. CDR3 sequence: CASSDTPALDTQYF. CDR3 coding DNA: TGTGCCAGCAGTGACACGCCAGCGTTAGATACGCAGTATTTT.

The chain carries TRBV7-9 and TRBJ1-1; unclear D gene. Germline V lookup: CDR1 SEHNR, CDR2 FQNEAQ (reference sequence). The germline V and J ends were trimmed by 1 base and 2 bases, with 11 bases remaining between them. The CDR3 runs 15 residues. In DNA form, the CDR3 reads TGTGCCAGCAGCTTAGTTACTGGATCAAACACTGAAGCTTTCTTT. This encodes CASSLVTGSNTEAFF.

J is TRBJ1-1 and V is TRBV19; D unresolved. V was clipped by 3 bases and J by 3 bases, with 8 bases between them. Germline V CDR1 and CDR2: LNHDA, SQIVND (reference sequence). The CDR3 contains 13 residues. Here the CDR3 DNA reads TGTGCCAGTAGTATTGATGTTTACACTGAAGCTTTCTTT. Residues: CASSIDVYTEAFF. Looking up the rest from reference TRBV19 and TRBJ1-1 gives the full variable domain: DGGITQSPKYLFRKEGQNVTLSCEQNLNHDAMYWYRQDPGQGLRLIYYSQIVNDFQKGDIAEGYSVSREKKESFPLTVTSAQKNPTAFYLCASSIDVYTEAFFGQGTRLTVV.

This chain uses TRBV9 with TRBJ2-3, with TRBD2 identical over 10 bases. Germline CDR1 and CDR2: SGDLS and YYNGEE. The CDR3 length is 14 residues. The V and J ends lost 3 bases and 8 bases, in that order; junction bases with no gene match: 6. The CDR3 region is CASSDLAGEGTQYF. CDR3 coding DNA: TGTGCCAGCAGCGACCTAGCGGGAGAAGGTACGCAGTATTTT.

The chain joins TRBV5-5 to TRBJ2-5; TRBD2 agrees at 9 bases. The DNA matches TRBJ2-7 better at its end, which makes the J call doubtful. The CDR3 length is 15 residues. CDR1 is SGHKS and CDR2 is YYEKEE in the germline V gene (reference sequence). For the CDR3, the DNA is TGTGCCAGCAGGTACTCTAGCGGGGCTTCCTACGAGCAGTACTTC. It is translated as CASRYSSGASYEQYF.

The rearrangement links TRBV11-2 to TRBJ2-7; TRBD2 matches at 9 bases. The CDR3 length is 16 residues. Looked up from germline, CDR1 is SGHAT and CDR2 is FQNNGV. The V gene end was trimmed by 5 bases and the J gene end by 7 bases; junction bases not matched to a gene: 15. This CDR3 is CASSPIPSGVSGEQYF. CDR3 bases: TGTGCCAGCAGCCCCATCCCTAGCGGGGTCTCCGGGGAGCAGTACTTC.

The rearrangement links TRBV13 to TRBJ2-3, with 7 positions matching TRBD2. Germline V lookup: CDR1 PRHDT, CDR2 FYEKMQ (reference sequence). V was clipped by 5 bases and J by 4 bases; unmatched bases: 3. The CDR3 is made up of 13 amino acids. DNA of the CDR3: TGTGCCAGCAGCGGGGGGAGGGCAGATACGCAGTATTTT. It yields the protein CASSGGRADTQYF.

This chain links TRBV6-5 with TRBJ1-5; 10 nucleotides agree with TRBD1. The V gene end was trimmed by 6 bases and the J gene end by 4 bases; junction bases not matched to a gene: 6. This CDR3 contains 15 residues. Per the germline V gene, CDR1 is MNHEY and CDR2 is SVGAGI. The CDR3 loop is CASRAGTGVNQPQHF. The CDR3 region has the DNA TGTGCCAGCAGGGCCGGGACAGGGGTTAATCAGCCCCAGCATTTT.

The V and J genes are TRBV6-1 and TRBJ1-1; D gene unclear. Per germline, CDR1 MNHNS and CDR2 SASEGT. V dropped 5 bases and J dropped 1 base, with 8 bases sitting between them. This CDR3 has 13 residues. The CDR3 bases are TGTGCCAGCAGTCACCACCCGAACACTGAAGCTTTCTTT. Translation gives CASSHHPNTEAFF.

This rearrangement joins TRBV6-1 to TRBJ2-7, with unresolved D. The V and J ends lost 4 bases and 3 bases respectively, with 4 bases between them. The CDR3 extends over 11 amino acids. The V gene's germline CDR1 is MNHNS and CDR2 SASEGT. The CDR3 is CASSGFYEQYF. The CDR3 DNA sequence: TGTGCCAGCAGTGGGTTCTACGAGCAGTACTTC.

Notes on this clone: Relative to the germline gene, one junction end is altered; a read error may explain this. The chain joins TRBV7-2 to TRBJ2-3; D ambiguous. Per germline, CDR1 SGHTA and CDR2 FQGNSA. This CDR3 contains 12 residues. The CDR3 DNA follows: TGTGCGAGCAGCTTGTACACAGATACGCAGTATTTT. This gives the protein CASSLYTDTQYF.

This sequence joins TRBV11-2 and TRBJ2-7, with 10 bases identical to TRBD2. CDR3 length: 14 amino acids. In germline, CDR1 is SGHAT, CDR2 FQNNGV. J gave up 3 bases and V 1 base, and 0 bases lay outside the gene matches. The CDR3 loop is CASSLGTSGYEQYF. The CDR3 nucleotides read TGTGCCAGCAGCTTAGGGACTAGCGGCTACGAGCAGTACTTC.

CDR3 loop: CASSRTTGYEQYF. CDR3 DNA: TGTGCCAGCAGCCGAACTACAGGCTACGAGCAGTACTTC. V gene TRBV4-2 combines with J gene TRBJ2-7; weak D call: TRBD1 (5 bases). The CDR3 runs to 13 residues. V was trimmed by 4 bases and J by 3 bases, leaving 10 bases between them. Germline CDR1 reads LGHNA; CDR2 reads YNFKEQ.

This rearrangement joins TRBV28 to TRBJ1-1; TRBD1 might be the D (6 bases). This CDR3 contains 13 residues. V was shortened by 4 bases and J by 6 bases, with 12 bases between the two germline ends. Germline CDR1 MDHEN, CDR2 SYDVKM. The CDR3 here is CASSSPDRSEAFF. The DNA of the CDR3 is TGTGCCAGCAGTTCGCCAGACAGGTCTGAAGCTTTCTTT.

The chain combines TRBV19 with TRBJ1-2; D is perhaps TRBD1 (6 bases). This CDR3 spans 15 amino acids. The germline CDR1 and CDR2 sequences are LNHDA and SQIVND (reference sequence). V was shortened by 2 bases and J by 6 bases, with 16 bases between the two germline ends. This CDR3 reads CASSIRQALPDGYTF. DNA of the CDR3: TGTGCCAGTAGTATACGACAGGCCCTACCGGATGGCTACACCTTC.

The chain links TRBV28 to TRBJ2-7; tentatively, D is TRBD1 or TRBD2 (6 bases each). CDR3 size: 13 residues. V lost 7 bases, J lost 5 bases, and 15 bases lay in between. The germline V gene encodes CDR1 MDHEN and CDR2 SYDVKM. The CDR3 protein is CASTGGSGDEQYF. Written as DNA, the CDR3 is TGTGCCAGCACCGGGGGCAGCGGCGACGAGCAGTACTTC.

The V gene is TRBV29-1, the J gene TRBJ2-3, with D hard to call. Germline CDR1 reads SQVTM; CDR2 reads ANQGSEA. The CDR3 is made up of 12 amino acids. V lost 4 bases and J 4 bases, leaving 9 bases between the germline ends. CDR3 coding DNA: TGCAGCGTTGGGGCGAGCGCAGATACGCAGTATTTT. Encoded protein: CSVGASADTQYF.

The genes are TRBV6-5 and TRBJ2-7; 9 bases align to TRBD1. CDR3 length: 14 amino acids. Germline V lookup: CDR1 MNHEY, CDR2 SVGAGI. V was clipped by 5 bases and J by 4 bases; unmatched bases: 6. This CDR3 reads CASSITQGAYEQYF. The CDR3 region has the DNA TGTGCCAGCAGTATCACACAGGGGGCGTACGAGCAGTACTTC.

This clone was seen only once. V and J are TRBV25-1 and TRBJ1-1; tentatively, D is TRBD1 (5 bases). V lost 3 bases to trimming and J lost 5 bases, with 19 bases between them. CDR3 length: 16 amino acids. Germline CDR1 is MGHDK and CDR2 is SYGVNS. Written as DNA, the CDR3 is TGTGCCAGCAGTGATGATCTTCGGGGGGGAGGAACTGAAGCTTTCTTT. Protein: CASSDDLRGGGTEAFF.